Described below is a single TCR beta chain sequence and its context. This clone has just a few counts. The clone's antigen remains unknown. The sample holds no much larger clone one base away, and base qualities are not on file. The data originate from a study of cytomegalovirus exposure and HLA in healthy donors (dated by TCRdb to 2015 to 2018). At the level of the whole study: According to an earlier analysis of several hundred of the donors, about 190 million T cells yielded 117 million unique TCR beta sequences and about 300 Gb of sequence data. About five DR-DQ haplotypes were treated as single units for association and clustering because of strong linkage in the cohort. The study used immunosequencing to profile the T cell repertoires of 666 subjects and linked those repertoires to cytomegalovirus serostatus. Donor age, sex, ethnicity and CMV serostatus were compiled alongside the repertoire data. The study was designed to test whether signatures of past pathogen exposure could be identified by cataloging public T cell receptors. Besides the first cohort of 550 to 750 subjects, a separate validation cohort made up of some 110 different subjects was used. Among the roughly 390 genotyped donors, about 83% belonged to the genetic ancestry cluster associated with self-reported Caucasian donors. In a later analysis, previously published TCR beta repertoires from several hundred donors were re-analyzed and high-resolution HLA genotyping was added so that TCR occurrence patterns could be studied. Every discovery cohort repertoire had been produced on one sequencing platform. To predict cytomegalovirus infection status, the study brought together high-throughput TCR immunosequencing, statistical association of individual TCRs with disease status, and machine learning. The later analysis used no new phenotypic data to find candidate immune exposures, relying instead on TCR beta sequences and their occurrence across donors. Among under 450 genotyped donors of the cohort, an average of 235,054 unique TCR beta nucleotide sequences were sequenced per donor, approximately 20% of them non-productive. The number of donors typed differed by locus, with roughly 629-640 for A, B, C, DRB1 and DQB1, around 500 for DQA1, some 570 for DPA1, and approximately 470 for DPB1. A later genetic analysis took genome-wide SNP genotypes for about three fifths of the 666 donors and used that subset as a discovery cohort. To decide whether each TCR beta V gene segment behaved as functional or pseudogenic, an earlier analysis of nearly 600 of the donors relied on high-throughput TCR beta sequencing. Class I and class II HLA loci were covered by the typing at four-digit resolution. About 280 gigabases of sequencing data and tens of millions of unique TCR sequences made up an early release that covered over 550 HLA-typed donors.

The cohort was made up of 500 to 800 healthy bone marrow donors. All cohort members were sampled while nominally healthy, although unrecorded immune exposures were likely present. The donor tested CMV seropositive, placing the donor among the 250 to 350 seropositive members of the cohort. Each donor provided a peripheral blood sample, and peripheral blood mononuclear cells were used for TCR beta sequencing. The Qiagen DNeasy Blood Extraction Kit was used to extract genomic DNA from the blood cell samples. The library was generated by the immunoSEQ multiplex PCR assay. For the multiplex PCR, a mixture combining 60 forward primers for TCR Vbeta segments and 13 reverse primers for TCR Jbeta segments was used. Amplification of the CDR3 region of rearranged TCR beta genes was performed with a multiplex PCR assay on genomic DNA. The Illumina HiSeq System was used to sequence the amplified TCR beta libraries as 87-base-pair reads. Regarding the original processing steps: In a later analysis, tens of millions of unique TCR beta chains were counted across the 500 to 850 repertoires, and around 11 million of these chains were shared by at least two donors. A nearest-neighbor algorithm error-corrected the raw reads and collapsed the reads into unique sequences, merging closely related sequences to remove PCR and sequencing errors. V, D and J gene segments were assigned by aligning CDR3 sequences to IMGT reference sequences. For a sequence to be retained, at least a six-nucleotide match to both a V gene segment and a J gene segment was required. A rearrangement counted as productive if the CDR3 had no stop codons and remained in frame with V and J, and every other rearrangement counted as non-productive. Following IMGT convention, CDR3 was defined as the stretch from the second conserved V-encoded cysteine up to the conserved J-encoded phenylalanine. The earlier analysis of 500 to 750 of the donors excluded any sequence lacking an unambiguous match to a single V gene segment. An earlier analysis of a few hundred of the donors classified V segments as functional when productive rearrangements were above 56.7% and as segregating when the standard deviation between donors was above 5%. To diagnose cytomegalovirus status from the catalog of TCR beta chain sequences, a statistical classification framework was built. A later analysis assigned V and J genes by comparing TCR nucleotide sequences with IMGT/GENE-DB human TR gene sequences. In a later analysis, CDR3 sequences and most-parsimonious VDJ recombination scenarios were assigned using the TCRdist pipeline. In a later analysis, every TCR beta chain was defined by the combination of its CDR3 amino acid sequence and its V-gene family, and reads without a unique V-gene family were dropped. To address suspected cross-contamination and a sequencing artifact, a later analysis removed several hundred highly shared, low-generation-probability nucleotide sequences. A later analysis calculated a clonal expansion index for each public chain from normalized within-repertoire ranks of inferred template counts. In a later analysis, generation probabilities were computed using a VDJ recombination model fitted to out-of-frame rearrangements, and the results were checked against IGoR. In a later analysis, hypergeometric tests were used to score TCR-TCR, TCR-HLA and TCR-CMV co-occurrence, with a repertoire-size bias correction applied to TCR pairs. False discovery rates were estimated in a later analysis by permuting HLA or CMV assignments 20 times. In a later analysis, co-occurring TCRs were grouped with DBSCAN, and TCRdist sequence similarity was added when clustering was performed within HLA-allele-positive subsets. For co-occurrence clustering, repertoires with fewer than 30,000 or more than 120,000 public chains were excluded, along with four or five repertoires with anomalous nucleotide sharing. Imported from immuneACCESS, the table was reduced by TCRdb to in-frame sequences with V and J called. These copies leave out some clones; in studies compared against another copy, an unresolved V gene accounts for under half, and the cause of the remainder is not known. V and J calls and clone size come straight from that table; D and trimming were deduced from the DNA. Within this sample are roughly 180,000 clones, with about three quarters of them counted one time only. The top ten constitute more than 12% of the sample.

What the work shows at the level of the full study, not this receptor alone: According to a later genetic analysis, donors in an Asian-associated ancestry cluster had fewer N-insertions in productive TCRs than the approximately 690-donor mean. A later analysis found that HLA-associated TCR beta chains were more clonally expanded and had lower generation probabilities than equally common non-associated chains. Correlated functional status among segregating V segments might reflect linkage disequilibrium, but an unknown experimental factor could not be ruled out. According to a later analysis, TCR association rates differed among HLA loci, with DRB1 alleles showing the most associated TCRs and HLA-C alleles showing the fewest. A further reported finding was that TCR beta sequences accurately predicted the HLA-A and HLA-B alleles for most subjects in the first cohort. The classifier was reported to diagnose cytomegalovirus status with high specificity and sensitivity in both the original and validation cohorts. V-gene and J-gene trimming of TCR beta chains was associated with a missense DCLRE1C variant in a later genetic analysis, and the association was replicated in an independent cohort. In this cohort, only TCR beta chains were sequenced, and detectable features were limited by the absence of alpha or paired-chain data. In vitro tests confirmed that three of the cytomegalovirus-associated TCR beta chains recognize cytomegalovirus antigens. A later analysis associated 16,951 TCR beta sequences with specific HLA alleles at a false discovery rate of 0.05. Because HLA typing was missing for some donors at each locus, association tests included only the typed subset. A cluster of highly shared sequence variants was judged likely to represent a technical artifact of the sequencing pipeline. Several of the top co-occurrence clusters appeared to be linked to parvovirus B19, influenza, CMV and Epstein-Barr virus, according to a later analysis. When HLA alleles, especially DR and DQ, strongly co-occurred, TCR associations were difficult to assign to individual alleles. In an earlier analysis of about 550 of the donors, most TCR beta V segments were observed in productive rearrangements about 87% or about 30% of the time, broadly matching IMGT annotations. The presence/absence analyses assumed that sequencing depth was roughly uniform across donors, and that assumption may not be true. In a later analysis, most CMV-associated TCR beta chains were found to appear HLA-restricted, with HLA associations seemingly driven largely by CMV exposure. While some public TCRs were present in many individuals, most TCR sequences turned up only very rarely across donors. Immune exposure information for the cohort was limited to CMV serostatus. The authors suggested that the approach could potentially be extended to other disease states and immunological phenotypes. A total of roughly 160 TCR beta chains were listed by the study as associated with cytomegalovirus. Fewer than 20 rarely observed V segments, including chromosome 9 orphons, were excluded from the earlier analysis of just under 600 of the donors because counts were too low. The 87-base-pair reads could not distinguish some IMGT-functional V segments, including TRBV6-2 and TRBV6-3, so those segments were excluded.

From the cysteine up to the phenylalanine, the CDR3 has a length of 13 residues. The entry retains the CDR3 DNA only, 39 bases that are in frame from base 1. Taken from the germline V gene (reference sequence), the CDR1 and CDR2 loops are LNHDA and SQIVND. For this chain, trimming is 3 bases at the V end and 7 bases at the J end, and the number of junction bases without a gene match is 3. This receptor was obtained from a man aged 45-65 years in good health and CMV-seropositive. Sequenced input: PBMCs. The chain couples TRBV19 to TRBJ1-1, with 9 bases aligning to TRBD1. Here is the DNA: TGTGCCAGTAGTATCGGGACAGGGTTTGAAGCTTTCTTT. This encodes CASSIGTGFEAFF.